Detailed here is one TCR beta chain. Per the authors' pipeline: Estimated nucleated cell counts came from reference gene primer amplification. The assay was immunoSEQ multiplex PCR, and TCRdb's table has in-frame clones only and misses some. For V, J and clone size, that table is used; D and trimming come from the DNA. The repertoire holds about 200,000 clones, around 90% seen once, with approximately 6% in the top ten. The sample is drawn from a study of blood T cell repertoires in COVID-19. Study overall: There were acute and convalescent COVID-19 samples, and they came from the United States, Italy and Spain. From T cells, B-cell-depleted T cells, or PBMCs came the material, which was cDNA or gDNA.

The CDR3 has 15 amino acids. V lost 5 bases and J lost 4; bases outside the gene matches: 7. Germline CDR1 and CDR2: SGHVS and FNYEAQ. Sequencing used peripheral blood. The source is a man aged 35-49 years with active or convalescent COVID-19. This chain joins TRBV7-6 and TRBJ2-5; TRBD1 matches 10 bases. The CDR3 loop reads CASSPRDRGAETQYF. CDR3 nucleotides: TGTGCCAGCAGCCCAAGGGACAGGGGTGCAGAGACCCAGTACTTC.